A single sample is the source of the 18 T cell receptor beta chains below, sequenced in a study of blood T cell repertoires in COVID-19. Some clones are missing from TCRdb's copy, which holds only in-frame ones; the method was immunoSEQ multiplex PCR. Of about 33,000 clones listed, roughly 85% were seen once; the top ten hold about 9.6%. Sequencing was performed on peripheral blood. The receptors stem from an elderly man with active COVID-19.

This sequence joins TRBV7-2 and TRBJ2-1, with 9 bases that match TRBD2. The germline CDR1 and CDR2 sequences are SGHTA and FQGNSA. After removal of 5 bases from V and 6 bases from J, the junction contained 8 bases not matched to a gene. The CDR3 spans 15 residues. The CDR3 DNA reads TGTGCCAGCAGCGAGGGACTAGCTATGCTCAATGAGCAGTTCTTC. Amino acid sequence: CASSEGLAMLNEQFF.

The chain employs TRBV27 and TRBJ1-1, with D uncertain. CDR1 is MNHEY and CDR2 is SMNVEV in the germline V gene (reference sequence). Trimming shortened V by 3 bases and J by 5 bases, and 10 bases separated the two germline ends. The CDR3 is 13 residues long. In DNA form, the CDR3 reads TGTGCCAGCAGTTTTCGCGAGATGACTGAAGCTTTCTTT. This gives the protein CASSFREMTEAFF.

V gene TRBV12-3 or TRBV12-4 combines with J gene TRBJ1-1; 9 positions match TRBD1. The CDR3 loop spans 13 amino acids. Trimming at V came to 6 bases and at J to 11 bases, leaving 10 bases not matched to a gene. The CDR3 is CASSPGTGRMAFF. In nucleotides, the CDR3 is TGTGCCAGCAGCCCTGGGACAGGGAGGATGGCTTTCTTT.

This clone has just one count. The chain carries TRBV10-3 and TRBJ2-5, with 8 bases identical to TRBD2. Per germline, CDR1 ENHRY and CDR2 SYGVKD. V lost 4 bases, J lost 4 bases, and 2 bases stayed unmatched. The CDR3 sequence is 13 residues long. CDR3: CAISGGLVETQYF. The CDR3 DNA reads TGTGCCATCAGTGGGGGACTAGTAGAGACCCAGTACTTC.

The chain has TRBV12-5 and TRBJ1-5; no reliable D call. Germline CDR1 LGHNT, CDR2 FRNRAP. V dropped 5 bases and J dropped 0 bases, with 5 bases sitting between them. This CDR3 has 13 amino acids. CDR3 region: CASGQFSNQPQHF. CDR3 DNA sequence: TGTGCTAGTGGTCAATTTAGCAATCAGCCCCAGCATTTT.

The chain joins TRBV7-2 to TRBJ2-5; no firm D call. Deletions cut 2 bases from V and 5 bases from J, with 6 bases between. The length of the CDR3 is 12 residues. CDR1 and CDR2 (germline): SGHTA, FQGNSA. The CDR3 region has the DNA TGTGCCAGCAGCTTATCACTGGAGACCCAGTACTTC. Translating gives CASSLSLETQYF. Using reference TRBV7-2 and TRBJ2-5 for the parts outside the CDR3, the full variable domain is GAGVSQSPSNKVTEKGKDVELRCDPISGHTALYWYRQSLGQGLEFLIYFQGNSAPDKSGLPSDRFSAERTGGSVSTLTIQRTQQEDSAVYLCASSLSLETQYFGPGTRLLVL.

The chain uses TRBV2 and TRBJ1-1; D is unclear. The V gene lost 6 bases and the J gene lost 0 bases, with 8 bases spanning the gap. CDR1 is SNHLY and CDR2 is FYNNEI in the germline V gene. This CDR3 contains 13 residues. The DNA of the CDR3 is TGTGCCAGCAGCTACGGGATGAACACTGAAGCTTTCTTT. Encoded protein: CASSYGMNTEAFF. Looking up the rest from reference TRBV2 and TRBJ1-1 gives the full variable domain: EPEVTQTPSHQVTQMGQEVILRCVPISNHLYFYWYRQILGQKVEFLVSFYNNEISEKSEIFDDQFSVERPDGSNFTLKIRSTKLEDSAMYFCASSYGMNTEAFFGQGTRLTVV.

CDR3 sequence reads: CAWSSRLAGDTDTQYF. For the CDR3, the DNA is TGTGCCTGGAGTAGTAGACTAGCGGGGGACACAGATACGCAGTATTTT. The chain uses TRBV30 and TRBJ2-3; 12 positions agree with TRBD2. This CDR3 spans 16 amino acids. V lost 2 bases and J lost 2; bases outside the gene matches: 5. CDR1 is GTSNPN and CDR2 is SVGIG in the germline V gene (reference sequence).

This chain uses TRBV7-2 with TRBJ2-1, with a weak D call TRBD1 (5 bases). The CDR3 consists of 13 residues. V was shortened by 5 bases and J by 15 bases, with 20 bases between the two germline ends. Germline CDR1 and CDR2: SGHTA and FQGNSA. The CDR3 sequence: CASSAKRGSQGFF. CDR3 bases: TGTGCCAGCAGCGCAAAAAGGGGAAGCCAGGGGTTCTTC.

The CDR3: CASSYSTGELFF. The CDR3 region has the DNA TGTGCCAGCAGTTATTCTACCGGGGAGCTGTTTTTT. The chain recombines TRBV2 with TRBJ2-2; no clear D gene. CDR1 is SNHLY and CDR2 is FYNNEI in the germline V gene. This CDR3 is 12 amino acids long. Deletions cut 5 bases from V and 5 bases from J, with 6 bases between.

The genes are TRBV2 and TRBJ2-3; D ambiguous. The CDR3 runs to 12 residues. CDR1 SNHLY and CDR2 FYNNEI come from the germline V gene. V dropped 1 base and J dropped 5 bases, with 4 bases sitting between them. CDR3 coding DNA: TGTGCCAGCAGTGAAGAGCAAGATACGCAGTATTTT. Translated: CASSEEQDTQYF.

V usage is TRBV10-1 and J usage is TRBJ2-7; tentative D call: TRBD1 (6 bases). This CDR3 region has 14 residues. CDR1 is WNHNN, CDR2 SYGVQD, per germline (reference sequence). V was cut by 2 bases and J by 4 bases, with 12 bases left in between. CDR3 coding DNA: TGCGCCAGCAGTGAGAAACAGGGATATTACGAGCAGTACTTC. Translated, it gives CASSEKQGYYEQYF.

The chain uses TRBV5-1 and TRBJ1-2; 7 nucleotides align to TRBD1. V lost 7 bases and J lost 4; bases outside the gene matches: 7. Looked up from germline, CDR1 is SGHRS and CDR2 is YFSETQ. The CDR3 length is 13 residues. CDR3 sequence reads: CASQGQRFYGYTF. Written as DNA, the CDR3 is TGCGCCAGCCAGGGACAGAGATTCTATGGCTACACCTTC.

J is TRBJ1-4 and V is TRBV5-1, with TRBD1 matching 10 bases. With V trimmed by 0 bases and J by 0 bases, 5 bases remained unmatched. The CDR3 extends over 18 amino acids. Germline V CDR1 and CDR2: SGHRS, YFSETQ. The CDR3 region is CASSLAGTGDTTNEKLFF. Written as DNA, the CDR3 is TGCGCCAGCAGCTTGGCCGGGACAGGGGATACAACTAATGAAAAACTGTTTTTT.

The chain uses TRBV29-1 and TRBJ1-1; no clear D. There are 13 residues in the CDR3. Germline lookup yields CDR1 SQVTM and CDR2 ANQGSEA. Trimming took 8 bases from V and 3 from J, leaving 16 bases between them. The CDR3 sequence: CSTRVGFDTEAFF. CDR3 sequence (DNA): TGCAGCACGCGGGTTGGATTCGACACTGAAGCTTTCTTT.

The chain combines TRBV19 with TRBJ1-1; D perhaps matches TRBD1 (6 bases). The germline V and J ends were trimmed by 3 bases and 4 bases, with 12 bases remaining between them. The CDR3 consists of 14 residues. Looked up from germline, CDR1 is LNHDA and CDR2 is SQIVND (reference sequence). The DNA of the CDR3 is TGTGCCAGTAGTATCCCAGGGGCCGGCACTGAAGCTTTCTTT. This codes for CASSIPGAGTEAFF.

The chain employs TRBV4-2 and TRBJ2-2; D is perhaps TRBD1 (7 bases). The CDR3 runs 15 residues. Germline CDR1 is LGHNA and CDR2 is YNFKEQ. V was pared by 2 bases and J by 4 bases, with 11 bases between. DNA for the CDR3: TGTGCCAGCAGCCAATATCAGGGGGGCACCGGGGAGCTGTTTTTT. This translates into CASSQYQGGTGELFF.

The chain has TRBV11-2 and TRBJ2-7; D possibly corresponds to TRBD1 (6 bases). Germline V gene sequence: CDR1 SGHAT, CDR2 FQNNGV. Trimming stripped 4 bases from V and 3 bases from J, with 19 bases between. CDR3 length: 16 residues. CDR3 region: CASSSDRTGHGYEQYF. The DNA of the CDR3 is TGTGCCAGCAGCTCTGATCGAACGGGACACGGCTACGAGCAGTACTTC.